One and the same sample provided the 25 T cell receptor beta chains below, sequenced in a study of tumor-infiltrating lymphocytes in primary liver carcinoma. Co-extraction yielded RNA and DNA from roughly 20-30 mg of unsorted bulk tissue. From 400 to 500 ng total RNA, TCR beta cDNA was generated with a primer in the constant region. Three nested multiplex PCR rounds, a slightly modified ARM-PCR method, built the TCR beta libraries. The study ran its first two PCR rounds for around 10 cycles each, using TRBV1-TRBV30 forward primers and a C-beta reverse primer. TCRdb analysed the multiplex PCR reads with MiXCR anew, one entry per CDR3 protein. Among approximately 100,000 distinct CDR3 sequences listed, around 66% were seen once. Material for sequencing was liver tumor tissue from sampling region 2. As to subset: tumor region T2, inferior pole. The receptors were sampled from a woman aged 60-75 years with primary liver carcinoma and hepatitis B virus infection.

Notes on this clonotype: The junction and the germline gene differ at one end; a read error may be behind it. The chain has TRBV6-1 and TRBJ2-2; weak D call: TRBD1 (6 bases). Germline-derived CDR1 and CDR2 are MNHNS and SASEGT. The CDR3 extends over 15 amino acids. CDR3 DNA: TGTGCCAACAGTGAAGGGGGTCTGTACACCGGGGAGCTGTTTTTT. This sequence encodes CANSEGGLYTGELFF.

Concerning this clonotype itself: Germline and junction disagree at one end, which may indicate a read error. This CDR3 reads CATSLSLAFTYNEQFF. CDR3 sequence (DNA): TGCGCCACCAGCCTTAGCCTTGCCTTCACCTACAATGAGCAGTTCTTC. The chain links TRBV5-1 to TRBJ2-1; D is undetermined. Germline values: CDR1 SGHRS, CDR2 YFSETQ. This CDR3 comprises 16 residues.

About this clonotype itself: One junction end does not reproduce the germline sequence, and a read error may be involved. The J gene is TRBJ2-3, the V gene TRBV29-1, with 9 bases that match TRBD1. Germline CDR1 SQVTM, CDR2 ANQGSEA. This CDR3 has 12 amino acids. For the CDR3, the DNA is TGCACCGAGGACAGGGGCACATATACGCAGTATTTT. It is translated as CTEDRGTYTQYF.

This clonotype came up once. It is likely a read error, because the conserved phenylalanine at the end of the CDR3 is missing. The chain links TRBV4-1 to TRBJ1-1; D might be TRBD1 (6 bases). Germline V gene data show CDR1 as MGHRA and CDR2 as YSYEKL. The germline V and J ends were trimmed by 1 base and 5 bases, with 20 bases remaining between them. The CDR3 sequence is 17 residues long. This CDR3 reads CASSQASTGSMGTEAFL. The CDR3 DNA sequence: TGCGCCAGCAGCCAAGCGTCCACAGGGAGTATGGGTACTGAAGCTTTCCTT.

This chain joins TRBV7-3 and TRBJ2-1; 8 bases agree with TRBD2. Germline V gene lookup returns CDR1 SGHTA and CDR2 FQGTGA. The CDR3 totals 15 residues. V lost 5 bases and J lost 4; bases outside the gene matches: 7. The CDR3 DNA sequence: TGTGCCAGCAGCCCCCAGCGGGAGACTTACAATGAGCAGTTCTTC. As protein: CASSPQRETYNEQFF.

This clonotype was counted many times. As DNA, the CDR3 is TGTGCCAGCAGGGCCCCTACAGGGACCGGGGAGCTGTTTTTT. Translating it yields CASRAPTGTGELFF. This chain connects TRBV6-5 to TRBJ2-2; tentatively, D is TRBD1 (6 bases). Germline V gives CDR1 MNHEY, CDR2 SVGAGI. V lost 6 bases, J lost 5 bases, and 13 bases lay in between. The length of the CDR3 is 14 residues.

V is TRBV9 and J is TRBJ2-1; D not resolved. Trimming left V 2 bases short and J 12 bases short, with 12 bases between. The length of the CDR3 is 12 residues. The germline CDR1 and CDR2 sequences are SGDLS and YYNGEE. The CDR3 coding sequence is TGTGCCAGCAGCGTGCCCCCGGAAGGGCAGTTCTTC. The encoded protein is CASSVPPEGQFF.

Concerning this clonotype itself: A much larger clone differs from this one at a single base, so this may be a read error. CDR3 region: CAISPGPGGIDTQYF. The CDR3 DNA reads TGTGCCATCAGCCCGGGACCCGGGGGCATAGATACGCAGTATTTT. The chain links TRBV10-3 to TRBJ2-3, with D tentatively TRBD1 or TRBD2 (6 bases each). CDR1 is ENHRY, CDR2 SYGVKD, per germline. Trimming took 6 bases from V and 5 from J, leaving 18 bases between them. The CDR3 loop spans 15 amino acids.

About this clonotype itself: One end of the junction varies from germline; a read error may be responsible. The chain links TRBV4-2 to TRBJ1-4, with a tentative D call TRBD1 (5 bases). Germline CDR1 LGHNA, CDR2 YNFKEQ. The CDR3 totals 15 residues. This CDR3 reads CTSNQWFGGNEKLFF. The DNA for the CDR3 is TGTACCAGCAACCAGTGGTTCGGGGGTAATGAAAAACTGTTTTTT.

This clonotype was seen repeatedly, ten times or more. V is TRBV10-1 and J is TRBJ2-3, with 7 bases lining up with TRBD2. The J segment lost 7 bases and the V segment lost 3 bases, leaving 16 bases of the junction unmatched. Germline V CDR1 and CDR2: WNHNN, SYGVQD (reference sequence). The CDR3 covers 17 residues. The CDR3, as DNA: TGCGCCAGCAGTGAAGAAAGTGCGGGAGCCCTCACGAATACGCAGTATTTT. This gives the protein CASSEESAGALTNTQYF.

A note on this clonotype: Compared with germline, one end of the junction differs, possibly owing to a read error. CDR3 DNA: TGTTCCAGCAGCCCCCGTTTACTCTACGAGCAGTATTTC. Its protein is CSSSPRLLYEQYF. V and J are TRBV4-2 and TRBJ2-7, with D hard to call. Germline CDR1 reads LGHNA; CDR2 reads YNFKEQ. The CDR3 totals 13 residues.

This clonotype was seen once. At one end the junction does not follow the germline gene, possibly because of a read error. J is TRBJ2-5 and V is TRBV29-1, with 7 positions matching TRBD1. CDR1 and CDR2 (germline): SQVTM, ANQGSEA. The CDR3 spans 15 residues. The CDR3 here is CGVEGSTGEGETQYF. DNA of the CDR3: TGCGGCGTTGAGGGTTCCACAGGGGAAGGAGAGACCCAGTACTTC.

Worth noting for this clonotype: The final CDR3 position lacks the conserved phenylalanine or tryptophan, pointing to a likely read error. V gene TRBV11-3 combines with J gene TRBJ2-3, with a possible D match to TRBD2 (5 bases). The V gene's germline CDR1 is SGHNT and CDR2 YENEEA. This CDR3 has 15 amino acids. DNA of the CDR3: TGTGCCAGGAGCTTAGTGCCAGGAGGCAGAGATACGCAGTATATT. This codes for CARSLVPGGRDTQYI.

Worth noting for this clonotype: A clone one base away is much larger, so this may be a read error. The gene calls are TRBV7-9 and TRBJ2-3; D not resolved. V was clipped by 1 base and J by 6 bases, with 14 bases between them. The germline V gene encodes CDR1 SEHNR and CDR2 FQNEAQ (reference sequence). The CDR3 spans 15 residues. CDR3 in DNA: TGTGCCAGCAGCTTAGTACTGGGCAGCATGGATACGCAGTATTTT. It translates to CASSLVLGSMDTQYF.

The chain uses TRBV11-2 and TRBJ2-1, with TRBD2 as a possible D gene (6 bases). Trimming took off 2 bases at V and 4 bases at J, with 12 bases between the two ends. CDR1 is SGHAT, CDR2 FQNNGV, per germline. This CDR3 comprises 15 residues. In DNA form, the CDR3 reads TGTGCCAGCAGCTTATGGACTATCTGTTACAATGAGCAGTTCTTC. It yields the protein CASSLWTICYNEQFF. Complete variable domain (other parts from reference TRBV11-2 and TRBJ2-1): EAGVAQSPRYKIIEKRQSVAFWCNPISGHATLYWYQQILGQGPKLLIQFQNNGVVDDSQLPKDRFSAERLKGVDSTLKIQPAKLEDSAVYLCASSLWTICYNEQFFGPGTRLTVL.

This clonotype was counted a few times. The chain links TRBV2 to TRBJ2-7; D is ambiguous. Germline CDR1 SNHLY, CDR2 FYNNEI. CDR3 size: 11 residues. V was cut by 7 bases and J by 0 bases, with 4 bases left in between. CDR3 sequence: CASTLSYEQYF. CDR3 nucleotides: TGTGCCAGCACTCTCTCCTACGAGCAGTACTTC.

By share, this clonotype counts as medium-sized (0.01 to 0.1%). CDR3 protein: CASTRTNYNEQFF. In DNA form, the CDR3 reads TGTGCCAGCACTCGTACCAACTACAATGAGCAGTTCTTC. The chain has TRBV11-3 and TRBJ2-1, with unresolved D. Trimming stripped 7 bases from V and 3 bases from J, with 10 bases between. Germline CDR1 is SGHNT and CDR2 is YENEEA. CDR3 length equals 13 residues.

On this clonotype itself: At one end the junction does not follow the germline gene, possibly because of a read error. The chain uses TRBV6-2 or TRBV6-3 and TRBJ2-7, with D perhaps given as TRBD1 or TRBD2 (5 bases each). CDR1 MNHEY and CDR2 SVGEGT come from the germline V gene. The CDR3 runs to 17 residues. DNA for the CDR3: TGTACCAGCAGCTCCGTGGAGGTTGGCAGGGCAAGCTACGAGCAGTACTTC. Translation: CTSSSVEVGRASYEQYF.

This clonotype showed up just once. Compared with germline, one end of the junction differs, possibly owing to a read error. The rearrangement joins TRBV11-2 to TRBJ2-7, with 8 nucleotides matching TRBD2. The CDR3 consists of 16 residues. Germline V CDR1 and CDR2: SGHAT, FQNNGV. DNA for the CDR3: TGTGCCAGCAGCTCGACTGGGACTAGTGATACCTACGAGCGGTACTTC. Translating gives CASSSTGTSDTYERYF.

Notes on this clonotype: A read error is likely, as this CDR3 ends without the conserved phenylalanine or tryptophan. The V and J genes are TRBV7-2 and TRBJ2-1; TRBD2 matches 12 bases. The germline CDR1 and CDR2 sequences are SGHTA and FQGNSA. V dropped 5 bases and J dropped 9; count of bases not matched to a gene: 11. The CDR3 spans 16 residues. The CDR3 is CASSPKTSGRRGEQFL. The CDR3 nucleotides are TGTGCCAGCAGCCCTAAGACTAGCGGGAGAAGGGGTGAGCAGTTCTTA.

As concerns this clonotype: The conserved final phenylalanine or tryptophan is absent from the CDR3, which likely points to a read error. The V and J genes are TRBV11-2 and TRBJ2-1, with a tentative D call TRBD2 (5 bases). Germline CDR1 and CDR2: SGHAT and FQNNGV. The CDR3 contains 15 residues. The CDR3 loop reads CVSSSAPSSYNEQFS. CDR3 bases: TGTGTCAGCAGCTCAGCGCCTAGCTCTTACAATGAGCAGTTCTCC.

In this sample, this clonotype is medium-sized. The chain has TRBV11-2 and TRBJ1-2; TRBD1 agrees at 9 bases. The CDR3 contains 14 residues. Germline CDR1 reads SGHAT; CDR2 reads FQNNGV. The trim removed 5 bases at V and 4 bases at J, leaving 5 bases unmatched. CDR3 amino acids: CASSTGGIIYGYTF. For the CDR3, the DNA is TGTGCCAGCAGCACAGGGGGCATAATCTATGGCTACACCTTC.

The rearrangement uses TRBV29-1 and TRBJ2-1; 10 nucleotides match TRBD1. This CDR3 is 14 amino acids long. V lost 4 bases and J lost 8; bases outside the gene matches: 8. The germline V gene encodes CDR1 SQVTM and CDR2 ANQGSEA. This chain's CDR3 is CSVVGGTGADEQFF. DNA of the CDR3: TGCAGCGTTGTAGGAGGGACAGGGGCCGATGAGCAGTTCTTC.

This clonotype appeared many times. The genes are TRBV6-1 and TRBJ1-5, with D possibly being TRBD1 (6 bases). The CDR3 loop spans 15 amino acids. V lost 2 bases, J lost 7 bases, and 15 bases lay in between. CDR1 is MNHNS and CDR2 is SASEGT in the germline V gene. Here the CDR3 reads CASSESLDSNQPQHF. The DNA of the CDR3 is TGTGCCAGCAGTGAAAGCTTGGACAGTAACCAGCCCCAGCATTTT.

This clonotype was seen more than once but under ten times. This may stem from a read error, because a much larger clone lies one nucleotide away. J is TRBJ2-7 and V is TRBV6-6; D perhaps matches TRBD2 (5 bases). This CDR3 is 13 amino acids long. The V end lost 5 bases, the J end lost 3 bases, and 11 bases lay between the germline ends. CDR1 and CDR2 (germline): MNHNY, SVGAGI (reference sequence). In DNA, the CDR3 is TGTGCCAGCAGTCCCGGACTGATCTACGAGCAGTACTTC. Translation gives CASSPGLIYEQYF.